The rows below give T cell receptor beta chains drawn from one sample of a study of T cell responses to AZD1222 COVID-19 vaccine. Here immunoSEQ multiplex PCR was the method, and the copy in TCRdb shows in-frame clones only, minus some. The sample lists around 110,000 clones, 80% to 90% seen once, with roughly 3.9% in the top ten. The starting material was peripheral blood, obtained on day 0 of MenACWY control vaccination. These receptors were obtained from an adult in good health. CDR3s leave out the opening cysteine and the closing phenylalanine or tryptophan. Each record gives: J gene, V gene, CDR3 protein.

TRBJ1-1 TRBV2 ASRLTGSEAF
TRBJ1-6 TRBV3-1/TRBV3-2 ASTFGTGGSSPLH
TRBJ1-6 TRBV2 ASRETGGTNSPLH
TRBJ1-4 TRBV13 ASSSRTTNEKLF
TRBJ2-1 TRBV20-1 SASNPPVGGVWEQF
TRBJ2-4 TRBV19 ASTWVEGGKNIQY
TRBJ2-7 TRBV5-1 ASSSRSGGRQGRSSYEQY
TRBJ1-4 TRBV5-6 ASSLWGGDEKLF
TRBJ2-7 TRBV3-1/TRBV3-2 ASSDPGRTYEQY
TRBJ1-1 TRBV7-2 ASSTGGNTEAF
TRBJ1-4 TRBV7-2 ASSFGTGNEKLF
TRBJ2-2 TRBV10-1 ASSVSMGAGELF
TRBJ1-2 TRBV10-1 ASSPWDREFHGYT
TRBJ1-1 TRBV7-8 ASSLGPGALLLAF
TRBJ1-2 TRBV28 ASSLYRGSYGYT
TRBJ1-1 TRBV6-6 ASSQRQGEAEAF
TRBJ1-1 TRBV24-1 ATSDSGTGNTEAF
TRBJ1-2 TRBV18 ASSPSGEVFGYT
TRBJ1-2 TRBV2 ASSPGPRENYGYT
TRBJ2-6 TRBV11-2 ASSFGGSYSGANVLT
TRBJ2-1 TRBV7-2 ASSLRLGGLLYNEQF
TRBJ2-1 TRBV7-9 ASSLAQGVDNEQF
TRBJ2-1 TRBV2 ASSYASSYNEQF
TRBJ1-2 TRBV6-6 ASSYQGSGGYGYT